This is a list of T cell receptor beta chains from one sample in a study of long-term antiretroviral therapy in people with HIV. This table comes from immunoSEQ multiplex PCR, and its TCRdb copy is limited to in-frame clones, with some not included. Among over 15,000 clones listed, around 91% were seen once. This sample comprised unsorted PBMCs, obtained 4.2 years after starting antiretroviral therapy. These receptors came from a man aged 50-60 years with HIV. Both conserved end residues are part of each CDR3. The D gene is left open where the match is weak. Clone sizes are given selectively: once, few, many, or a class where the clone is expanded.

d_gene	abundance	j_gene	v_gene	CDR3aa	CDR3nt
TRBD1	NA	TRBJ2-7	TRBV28	CASSRRTGNNEQYF	TGTGCCAGCAGCCGGCGGACAGGGAATAACGAGCAGTACTTC
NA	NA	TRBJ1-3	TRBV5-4	CASSLDLGSGNTIYF	TGTGCCAGCAGCTTGGATCTGGGATCTGGAAACACCATATATTTT
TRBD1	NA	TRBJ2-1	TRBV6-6	CASSPGQAYNEQFF	TGTGCCAGCAGTCCCGGACAGGCTTACAATGAGCAGTTCTTC
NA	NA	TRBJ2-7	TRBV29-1	CSVEGRAYEQYF	TGCAGCGTTGAGGGCAGGGCCTACGAGCAGTACTTC
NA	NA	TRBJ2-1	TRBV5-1	CASSFSDNEQFF	TGCGCCAGCAGCTTTAGCGACAATGAGCAGTTCTTC
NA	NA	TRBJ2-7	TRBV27	CASSPQGPPGGEQYF	TGTGCCAGCAGTCCGCAGGGGCCCCCAGGTGGAGAGCAGTACTTC
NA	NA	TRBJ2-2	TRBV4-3	CASSQVGPGNTGELFF	TGCGCCAGCAGCCAAGTAGGGCCGGGGAACACCGGGGAGCTGTTTTTT
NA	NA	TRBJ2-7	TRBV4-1	CASSQGQNYEQYF	TGCGCCAGCAGCCAAGGACAGAATTACGAGCAGTACTTC
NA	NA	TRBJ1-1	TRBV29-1	CSAESVATEAFF	TGCAGCGCCGAGTCTGTGGCGACTGAAGCTTTCTTT
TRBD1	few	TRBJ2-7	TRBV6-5	CASSTRTGSYEQYF	TGTGCCAGCAGCACCCGGACAGGCTCCTACGAGCAGTACTTC
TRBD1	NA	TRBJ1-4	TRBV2	CASSGQAYEKLFF	TGTGCCAGTTCGGGACAGGCTTATGAAAAACTGTTTTTT
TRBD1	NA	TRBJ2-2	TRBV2	CASSGGTGGTGELFF	TGTGCCAGCAGTGGTGGGACAGGGGGGACCGGGGAGCTGTTTTTT
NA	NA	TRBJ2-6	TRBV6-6	CASSYSKGSGANVLTF	TGTGCCAGCAGTTACTCGAAGGGGTCCGGGGCCAACGTCCTGACTTTC
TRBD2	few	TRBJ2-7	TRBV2	CANSVSGSAGGRQQYF	TGTGCCAACTCGGTTTCAGGTTCGGCGGGGGGGCGCCAGCAGTACTTC
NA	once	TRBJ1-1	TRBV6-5	CASSYEGSTEAFF	TGTGCCAGCAGTTACGAGGGGAGCACTGAAGCTTTCTTT
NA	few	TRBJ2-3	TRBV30	CAWSTRQGLADTQYF	TGTGCCTGGAGTACCCGACAAGGGTTGGCAGATACGCAGTATTTT
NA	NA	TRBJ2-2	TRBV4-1	CASSQVGELFF	TGCGCCAGCAGCCAGGTCGGGGAGCTGTTTTTT
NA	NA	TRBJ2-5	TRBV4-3	CASSLSAGRMETQYF	TGCGCCAGCAGCCTGTCGGCAGGGAGGATGGAGACCCAGTACTTC
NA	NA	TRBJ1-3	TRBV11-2	CASSLGWDTNSGNTIYF	TGTGCCAGCAGCTTAGGTTGGGACACCAACTCTGGAAACACCATATATTTT
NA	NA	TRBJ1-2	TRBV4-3	CASSQDTRGWNYGYTF	TGCGCCAGCAGCCAAGATACTCGGGGTTGGAACTATGGCTACACCTTC
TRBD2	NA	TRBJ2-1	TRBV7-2	CASSSKLAGGPNEQFF	TGTGCCAGCAGCTCCAAACTAGCGGGGGGGCCCAATGAGCAGTTCTTC
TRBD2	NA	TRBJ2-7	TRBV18	CASSASGGAYEQYF	TGTGCCAGCTCCGCTAGCGGGGGCGCGTACGAGCAGTACTTC
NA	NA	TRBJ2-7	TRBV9	CASSVTDSYEQYF	TGTGCCAGCAGCGTAACGGATTCCTACGAGCAGTACTTC
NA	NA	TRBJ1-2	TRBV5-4	CASSLEAGEGYGYTF	TGTGCCAGCAGCTTGGAGGCAGGGGAAGGCTATGGCTACACCTTC
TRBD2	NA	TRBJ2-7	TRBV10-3	CAISEGGLAAYEQYF	TGTGCCATCAGTGAGGGGGGACTAGCGGCCTACGAGCAGTACTTC
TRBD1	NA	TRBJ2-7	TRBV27	CASSLLGGAGYEQYF	TGTGCCAGCAGTTTGCTAGGGGGCGCCGGGTACGAGCAGTACTTC
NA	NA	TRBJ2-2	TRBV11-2	CASSLPSGVTGELFF	TGTGCCAGCAGCTTACCTAGTGGGGTCACCGGGGAGCTGTTTTTT
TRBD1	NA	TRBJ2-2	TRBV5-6	CASSFRRGLYTGELFF	TGTGCCAGCAGCTTCCGCAGGGGGCTTTACACCGGGGAGCTGTTTTTT
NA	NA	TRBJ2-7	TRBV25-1	CASSDVHGVGSYEQYF	TGTGCCAGCAGTGACGTTCACGGGGTTGGGTCCTACGAGCAGTACTTC
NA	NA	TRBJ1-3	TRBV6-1	CASSERVGTLGSGNTIYF	TGTGCCAGCAGTGAACGAGTAGGCACTCTGGGGAGTGGAAACACCATATATTTT
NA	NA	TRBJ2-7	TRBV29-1	CSVLEGTYEQYF	TGCAGCGTCCTAGAGGGGACCTACGAGCAGTACTTC
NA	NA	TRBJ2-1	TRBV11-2	CASSWNDNEQFF	TGTGCCAGCAGTTGGAACGACAATGAGCAGTTCTTC
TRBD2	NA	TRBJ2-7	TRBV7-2	CASSLGSGGPYEQYF	TGTGCCAGCAGCTTAGGTAGCGGGGGGCCCTACGAGCAGTACTTC
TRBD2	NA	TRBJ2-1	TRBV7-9	CASSLVAGGPNNEQFF	TGTGCCAGCAGCTTAGTTGCGGGGGGGCCGAACAATGAGCAGTTCTTC
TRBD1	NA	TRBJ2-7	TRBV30	CAWRDGTGFDEQYF	TGTGCCTGGAGAGACGGGACAGGGTTCGACGAGCAGTACTTC